Each of the 25 T cell receptor beta chains below was sequenced from the same sample in a study of response to subunit inactivated influenza vaccine. TCRdb re-analysed the RT-PCR reads in MiXCR, keeping a single row per CDR3 protein. The sample holds approximately 170,000 distinct CDR3 sequences, around 12% seen once. The same sample was also used in a study of T cells expressing NK-cell markers. This second report adds: Production of TCR beta cDNA relied on 5'RACE template switching with UMIs.

The sequences come from CD8+ T cells sorted from PBMCs, collected about 13 days after vaccination. All receptors come from a man in his forties or fifties who received an inactivated influenza vaccine.

Concerning this clonotype: Possible read error: a much larger clone is one base away. The V gene is TRBV12-3 or TRBV12-4, the J gene TRBJ2-7, with D hard to call. The CDR3 covers 12 residues. The CDR3, as DNA: TGTGCCAGCCGAGCAGGCTCCTACGAGCAGTGCTTC. Its translation is CASRAGSYEQCF.

This clonotype was recorded a few times. This chain's CDR3 is CSAILGGVGELFF. CDR3 DNA sequence: TGCAGTGCCATCTTGGGGGGAGTCGGGGAGCTGTTTTTT. The gene calls are TRBV20-1 and TRBJ2-2; possible D gene TRBD2, 6 bases. Trimming cost V 6 bases and J 7 bases, with 15 bases left between them. The CDR3 covers 13 residues. Germline CDR1 DFQATT, CDR2 SNEGSKA (reference sequence).

The CDR3 region has the DNA TGTGCCAGCAGCCAAGTCGGCCATTCAGAAGAGACCCAGTACTTC. It translates to CASSQVGHSEETQYF. The chain carries TRBV4-2 and TRBJ2-5; unclear D gene. This CDR3 spans 15 amino acids. Trimming left V 1 base short and J 3 bases short, with 12 bases between. Germline V lookup: CDR1 LGHNA, CDR2 YNFKEQ.

V usage is TRBV2 and J usage is TRBJ2-1, with D tentatively TRBD2 (7 bases). This CDR3 is 12 amino acids long. V lost 4 bases to trimming and J lost 9 bases, with 10 bases between them. Germline CDR1 reads SNHLY; CDR2 reads FYNNEI. The CDR3 sequence: CASSGGGGEQFF. The DNA for the CDR3 is TGTGCCAGCAGTGGGGGGGGCGGTGAGCAGTTCTTC.

This chain joins TRBV5-1 and TRBJ2-1; 8 bases agree with TRBD2. V gave up 5 bases and J gave up 4 bases; unmatched junction bases: 11. The CDR3 contains 16 residues. Germline V gene data show CDR1 as SGHRS and CDR2 as YFSETQ. The CDR3 spells CASSSGSGGEYNEQFF. The CDR3 nucleotides read TGCGCCAGCAGTTCCGGAAGCGGGGGCGAATACAATGAGCAGTTCTTC.

This clonotype was counted ten times or more. As DNA, the CDR3 is TGTGCCAGCAGTGAATCCGGGACGGGGGGTACCCACAATGAGCAGTTCTTC. This translates into CASSESGTGGTHNEQFF. V and J are TRBV12-3 or TRBV12-4 and TRBJ2-1; TRBD2 agrees at 7 bases. The junction had 15 bases not matched to a gene; V was cut back by 5 bases and J by 5 bases. CDR3 size: 17 residues.

V gene TRBV7-9 combines with J gene TRBJ2-7; TRBD1 matches 8 bases. V lost 3 bases and J lost 9; bases outside the gene matches: 10. Per the germline V gene, CDR1 is SEHNR and CDR2 is FQNEAQ (reference sequence). This CDR3 has 14 amino acids. The CDR3 DNA follows: TGTGCCAGCAGCTTCAACTCAGGGGGCGCATCGCAGTACTTC. This codes for CASSFNSGGASQYF.

This clonotype was seen only a few times. V gene TRBV5-1 combines with J gene TRBJ1-2; the D is unclear. This CDR3 has 13 amino acids. Germline values: CDR1 SGHRS, CDR2 YFSETQ. V lost 0 bases and J lost 6, with 9 bases in between. CDR3 bases: TGCGCCAGCAGCTTGGCACTCGGCCATGGCTACACCTTC. Its translation: CASSLALGHGYTF.

This sequence joins TRBV11-2 and TRBJ2-5, with D possibly matching TRBD2 (6 bases). There are 16 residues in the CDR3. Trimming left V 2 bases short and J 5 bases short, with 18 bases between. Germline V gene sequence: CDR1 SGHAT, CDR2 FQNNGV. The DNA of the CDR3 is TGTGCCAGCAGCTTAAGGTTGGAGGGCTTGGAGGAGACCCAGTACTTC. Translated, it gives CASSLRLEGLEETQYF.

This rearrangement joins TRBV15 to TRBJ1-1, with TRBD1 identical over 9 bases. Germline-derived CDR1 and CDR2 are LNHNV and YYDKDF (reference sequence). Trimming took 1 base from V and 0 from J; bases not matched to a gene: 6. The CDR3 totals 17 residues. CDR3 bases: TGTGCCACCAGCAGAGTTGGGGGGGACAGGGTGAACACTGAAGCTTTCTTT. This translates into CATSRVGGDRVNTEAFF.

The chain uses TRBV20-1 and TRBJ1-1, with D hard to call. CDR1 DFQATT and CDR2 SNEGSKA come from the germline V gene (reference sequence). The CDR3 has 13 amino acids. Trimming left V 0 bases short and J 3 bases short, with 8 bases between. CDR3 nucleotide sequence: TGCAGTGCTAGAGAAGGTTCGGACACTGAAGCTTTCTTT. This sequence encodes CSAREGSDTEAFF.

This clonotype was observed a handful of times. The chain recombines TRBV9 with TRBJ1-2, with TRBD1 matching 10 bases. Unmatched junction bases numbered 2, after V lost 3 bases and J lost 6 bases. The CDR3 extends over 13 amino acids. Germline CDR1 is SGDLS and CDR2 is YYNGEE. CDR3 in amino acids: CASSGTGGDGYTF. CDR3 sequence (DNA): TGTGCCAGCAGCGGGACAGGGGGTGATGGCTACACCTTC.

This clonotype was seen many times. The CDR3 sequence is CASSPRDRGYEQYF. In nucleotides, the CDR3 is TGTGCCAGCAGCCCCCGGGACAGGGGTTACGAGCAGTACTTC. The chain links TRBV7-9 to TRBJ2-7, with 10 bases fitting TRBD1. CDR1 and CDR2 (germline): SEHNR, FQNEAQ (reference sequence). The CDR3 runs to 14 residues. V trimming: 5 bases; J trimming: 4 bases; junction bases outside the gene matches: 5.

The table lists this clonotype with many counts. The chain has TRBV28 and TRBJ2-1; no firm D call. The V and J ends lost 2 bases and 10 bases respectively, with 15 bases between them. Germline V CDR1 and CDR2: MDHEN, SYDVKM. This CDR3 has 14 amino acids. CDR3 sequence (DNA): TGTGCCAGCAGTTTAGCCCCCCCCGGGTGGGAGCAGTTCTTC. This codes for CASSLAPPGWEQFF.

A few counts support this clonotype. This chain joins TRBV4-3 and TRBJ2-7, with 8 bases matching TRBD1. The CDR3 runs to 15 residues. V dropped 1 base and J dropped 1; count of bases not matched to a gene: 3. Germline lookup yields CDR1 LGHNA and CDR2 YSLEER. The CDR3, as DNA: TGCGCCAGCAGCCAAGGGACAGGGTATTCCTACGAGCAGTACTTC. It codes for CASSQGTGYSYEQYF.

This clonotype was counted between two and nine times. The chain joins TRBV7-8 to TRBJ2-7, with D perhaps matching TRBD1 or TRBD2 (5 bases each). This CDR3 is 15 amino acids long. Trimming removed 5 bases from V and 0 bases from J, with 14 bases in between. Germline CDR1 SGHVS, CDR2 FQNEAQ. The CDR3 is CASSPTAGSSYEQYF. Written as DNA, the CDR3 is TGTGCCAGCAGCCCCACTGCAGGGAGCTCCTACGAGCAGTACTTC.

CDR3 sequence (DNA): TGTGCCAGCAGCACGGGACTTTCTACCTACGAGCAGTACTTC. Its translation: CASSTGLSTYEQYF. V and J are TRBV9 and TRBJ2-7; tentative D call: TRBD2 (6 bases). This CDR3 comprises 14 residues. V gave up 4 bases and J gave up 2 bases, with 13 bases separating them. Germline V gives CDR1 SGDLS, CDR2 YYNGEE.

Regarding this clonotype: The DNA is omitted, as the CDR3 cannot be located on it reliably, and the CDR3 follows TCRdb's listing. J is TRBJ1-4 and V is TRBV18. The CDR3 has 12 amino acids, counting both end residues. Looked up from germline, CDR1 is KGHSH and CDR2 is LQKENI. CDR3 sequence reads: CASSPVDGNCFF.

The sample holds many counts of this clonotype. The V call is TRBV18, the J call TRBJ2-3, with 8 bases that match TRBD1. CDR1 and CDR2 from the germline V gene are KGHSH and LQKENI. The CDR3 consists of 15 residues. Unmatched junction bases numbered 2, after V lost 3 bases and J lost 0 bases. The CDR3 DNA sequence: TGTGCCAGCTCACCCGGACAGGGTAGCACAGATACGCAGTATTTT. Amino acids: CASSPGQGSTDTQYF. The full variable domain, rest sourced from reference TRBV18 and TRBJ2-3, is NAGVMQNPRHLVRRRGQEARLRCSPMKGHSHVYWYRQLPEEGLKFMVYLQKENIIDESGMPKERFSAEFPKEGPSILRIQQVVRGDSAAYFCASSPGQGSTDTQYFGPGTRLTVL.

There are a few counts of this clonotype. The chain combines TRBV7-9 with TRBJ2-1, with TRBD2 as a possible D gene (6 bases). Germline lookup yields CDR1 SEHNR and CDR2 FQNEAQ (reference sequence). V was shortened by 5 bases and J by 9 bases, with 23 bases between the two germline ends. The CDR3 covers 16 residues. The CDR3 DNA follows: TGTGCCAGCAGCCTCGGCAGGGAGGTATTATGGGGTGAGCAGTTCTTC. This translates into CASSLGREVLWGEQFF.

This clonotype has more than one count but fewer than ten. This chain connects TRBV24-1 to TRBJ1-2; no reliable D call. This CDR3 contains 14 residues. CDR1 is KGHDR, CDR2 SFDVKD, per germline. Trimming took off 4 bases at V and 5 bases at J, with 13 bases between the two ends. CDR3 DNA: TGTGCCACCAGTGACGCGGGAGGCCCTTATGGCTACACCTTC. This codes for CATSDAGGPYGYTF.

The rearrangement uses TRBV7-6 and TRBJ2-2, with D maybe TRBD1 (5 bases). Germline V gives CDR1 SGHVS, CDR2 FNYEAQ. Trimming removed 5 bases from V and 1 base from J, with 17 bases in between. The CDR3 length is 17 residues. The CDR3 DNA reads as TGTGCCAGCAGCCTGGTCATCGTCCAGGGGAACACCGGGGAGCTGTTTTTT. It yields the protein CASSLVIVQGNTGELFF.

This clonotype has ten or more counts. This chain connects TRBV4-3 to TRBJ2-7; TRBD1 or TRBD2 may be the D gene (5 bases each). From germline, CDR1 is LGHNA and CDR2 YSLEER. This CDR3 contains 15 residues. V lost 0 bases to trimming and J lost 0 bases, with 9 bases between them. The CDR3 loop reads CASSQDSGSSYEQYF. In DNA form, the CDR3 reads TGCGCCAGCAGCCAAGACTCAGGGAGCTCCTACGAGCAGTACTTC.

This clonotype was observed a few times. The J gene is TRBJ1-2, the V gene TRBV5-1; D is uncertain. The CDR3 is 14 residues long. CDR1 is SGHRS, CDR2 YFSETQ, per germline. V shed 4 bases and J shed 0 bases, with 10 bases lying between them. CDR3 coding DNA: TGCGCCAGCAGCCTGGCGGGTGCTAACTATGGCTACACCTTC. It codes for CASSLAGANYGYTF. Drawing the rest from reference TRBV5-1 and TRBJ1-2, the complete variable domain is KAGVTQTPRYLIKTRGQQVTLSCSPISGHRSVSWYQQTPGQGLQFLFEYFSETQRNKGNFPGRFSGRQFSNSRSEMNVSTLELGDSALYLCASSLAGANYGYTFGSGTRLTVV.

The sample holds a few counts of this clonotype. The genes are TRBV24-1 and TRBJ2-1; 12 nucleotides line up with TRBD2. The CDR3 consists of 15 residues. Per the germline V gene, CDR1 is KGHDR and CDR2 is SFDVKD. After removal of 4 bases from V and 8 bases from J, the junction contained 5 bases not matched to a gene. The CDR3 loop is CATSDLAGGPYEQFF. CDR3 DNA: TGTGCCACCAGTGACCTAGCGGGAGGGCCCTATGAGCAGTTCTTC.